This T cell receptor beta chain was retrieved from a study of blood T cell repertoires in COVID-19. Background on the study: In each case, the material was cDNA or gDNA derived from T cells, B-cell-depleted T cells, or PBMCs.

The germline V gene encodes CDR1 LGHDT and CDR2 YNNKEL (reference sequence). This CDR3 is 13 amino acids long. J lost 6 bases, V lost 4 bases, and 2 bases had no gene match. Measured with immunoSEQ multiplex PCR; TCRdb has only the in-frame clones, and not every one. Among 120,000 or so clones listed, 65% to 90% were seen once. The receptor's source is a woman older than 75 with acute or convalescent COVID-19. V and J are TRBV3-1 (or the pseudogene TRBV3-2) and TRBJ2-2, with 7 bases aligning to TRBD2. Sequencing was carried out using peripheral blood. The CDR3 here is CASSPTSPGELFF. The CDR3 nucleotides read TGTGCCAGCAGCCCGACTAGCCCCGGGGAGCTGTTTTTT.